Each of the 32 T cell receptor beta chains below was sequenced from the same sample in a study of patients and donors after allogeneic stem cell transplantation. TCRdb passed the RT-PCR reads through MiXCR, listing each CDR3 protein once. The sample holds about 960,000 distinct CDR3 sequences, about 20% seen once. The material sequenced was blood, either unsorted or a sorted T cell fraction (not recorded which). Receptors originate from a human donor who was either an allogeneic HSCT recipient or a stem cell or donor lymphocyte infusion donor (not recorded which). It is not recorded whose cells these are; they may come from a transplant donor.

This clonotype was seen many times. This sequence joins TRBV12-3 or TRBV12-4 and TRBJ2-3; no clear D gene. The CDR3 spans 11 residues. V lost 5 bases to trimming and J lost 6 bases, with 6 bases between them. The CDR3 spells CASSNSDTQYF. The DNA for the CDR3 is TGTGCCAGCAGTAACAGTGATACGCAGTATTTT.

This clonotype was counted a few times. This rearrangement joins TRBV29-1 to TRBJ1-3; D is ambiguous. Trimming pared 5 bases from V and 4 bases from J, leaving 9 bases between. The CDR3 is 12 amino acids. Germline V CDR1 and CDR2: SQVTM, ANQGSEA. In DNA form, the CDR3 reads TGCAGCGTTTTGAGTTTGGGAAACACCATATATTTT. This sequence encodes CSVLSLGNTIYF.

This clonotype was found a few times. This chain joins TRBV14 and TRBJ2-3, with D perhaps given as TRBD1 or TRBD2 (5 bases each). The CDR3 consists of 12 residues. V gave up 8 bases and J gave up 4 bases, with 10 bases separating them. Germline V gene sequence: CDR1 SGHDN, CDR2 FVKESK. The CDR3 nucleotides are TGTGCCAGCGGCTGGGACCCAGATACGCAGTATTTT. This translates into CASGWDPDTQYF.

The rearrangement joins TRBV7-2 to TRBJ2-1, with D hard to call. The CDR3 contains 14 residues. The V end was cut by 4 bases, the J end by 5 bases, with 12 bases between. Germline CDR1 is SGHTA and CDR2 is FQGNSA. The CDR3 DNA reads TGTGCCAGCAGCTATGCCGGGTCCAACAATGAGCAGTTCTTC. Residues: CASSYAGSNNEQFF.

The gene calls are TRBV6-1 and TRBJ2-7; a possible D gene is TRBD2 (6 bases). There are 15 residues in the CDR3. V was shortened by 9 bases and J by 0 bases, with 18 bases between the two germline ends. Germline assignment: CDR1 MNHNS and CDR2 SASEGT. CDR3 sequence (DNA): TGTGCCAGTAAATCGGACGGGGGACCCTCCTACGAGCAGTACTTC. It specifies CASKSDGGPSYEQYF.

This clonotype was observed many times. V usage is TRBV12-3 or TRBV12-4 and J usage is TRBJ1-5; D ambiguous. CDR3 length: 12 residues. Trimming took off 8 bases at V and 1 base at J, with 6 bases between the two ends. In DNA form, the CDR3 reads TGTGCCAGCCGGTCGAGCAATCAGCCCCAGCATTTT. The encoded protein is CASRSSNQPQHF.

The CDR3 loop is CSARVIGGGTQYF. CDR3 DNA sequence: TGCAGTGCTAGGGTCATCGGGGGAGGTACGCAGTATTTT. This chain links TRBV20-1 with TRBJ2-3, with D perhaps matching TRBD2 (6 bases). The V end lost 3 bases, the J end lost 8 bases, and 15 bases lay between the germline ends. CDR3 length: 13 residues. Germline V lookup: CDR1 DFQATT, CDR2 SNEGSKA (reference sequence).

The table lists this clonotype with many counts. The chain recombines TRBV12-3 or TRBV12-4 with TRBJ2-5, with 14 bases aligning to TRBD2. CDR3 length: 18 amino acids. Losses at the gene ends were 5 bases for V and 5 bases for J; bases not matched to a gene: 13. CDR3 DNA: TGTGCCAGCAGTACCCTCCCGGGACTAGCGGGAGTGTGGGAGACCCAGTACTTC. Translated, it gives CASSTLPGLAGVWETQYF.

The chain employs TRBV6-6 and TRBJ2-1, with D tentatively TRBD1 (5 bases). Trimming cost V 6 bases and J 8 bases, with 11 bases left between them. Germline CDR1 and CDR2: MNHNY and SVGAGI (reference sequence). The CDR3 is 12 residues long. CDR3 amino acids: CASSQGRDEQFF. CDR3 sequence (DNA): TGTGCCAGCAGCCAGGGTCGGGATGAGCAGTTCTTC.

V is TRBV20-1 and J is TRBJ2-2; 9 bases match TRBD2. CDR3 size: 13 residues. Germline V gives CDR1 DFQATT, CDR2 SNEGSKA (reference sequence). The CDR3 region has the DNA TGCAGCTTAGCGGGGGAAGGAACCGGGGAGCTGTTTTTT. It is translated as CSLAGEGTGELFF.

The table lists this clonotype with a few counts. The rearrangement joins TRBV12-3 or TRBV12-4 to TRBJ1-4; D remains unclear. This CDR3 contains 12 residues. The V gene lost 3 bases and the J gene lost 7 bases, with 6 bases spanning the gap. The CDR3 DNA sequence: TGTGCCAGCAGTTTGGGGATTGAAAAACTGTTTTTT. Residues: CASSLGIEKLFF.

The CDR3 coding sequence is TGCGCCAGCAGCCCCAGGACAGGGGGGGGAATAAGCTATGGCTACACCTTC. Translated: CASSPRTGGGISYGYTF. V usage is TRBV5-1 and J usage is TRBJ1-2, with 10 bases lining up with TRBD1. Germline V lookup: CDR1 SGHRS, CDR2 YFSETQ. V was clipped by 4 bases and J by 4 bases; unmatched bases: 13. This CDR3 is built from 17 residues.

The rearrangement uses TRBV27 and TRBJ2-2, with a weak D call TRBD1 (6 bases). The germline V gene encodes CDR1 MNHEY and CDR2 SMNVEV (reference sequence). This CDR3 spans 15 amino acids. Trimming removed 5 bases from V and 4 bases from J, with 14 bases in between. CDR3 DNA: TGTGCCAGCAGTGGTCCCAGGGGCGCCACCGGGGAGCTGTTTTTT. Its protein is CASSGPRGATGELFF.

This clonotype turned up a few times. The genes are TRBV7-9 and TRBJ1-6, with D perhaps matching TRBD1 (5 bases). Trimming shortened V by 4 bases and J by 9 bases, and 10 bases separated the two germline ends. CDR3 size: 13 residues. CDR1 and CDR2 (germline): SEHNR, FQNEAQ (reference sequence). CDR3 DNA: TGTGCCAGCAGCTCCCCCCAGGGTTCACCCCTCCACTTT. Translating it yields CASSSPQGSPLHF.

This chain joins TRBV27 and TRBJ2-7, with TRBD2 identical over 8 bases. The V gene's germline CDR1 is MNHEY and CDR2 SMNVEV (reference sequence). The CDR3 contains 14 residues. The V and J ends lost 6 bases and 3 bases, in that order; junction bases with no gene match: 7. As DNA, the CDR3 is TGTGCCAGCAGGGCCGGGGGGGGAGTCTACGAGCAGTACTTC. Its translation is CASRAGGGVYEQYF.

This clonotype was recorded many times. The CDR3 loop is CAIKTQGEKLFF. Here the CDR3 DNA reads TGTGCCATCAAAACTCAGGGGGAGAAACTGTTTTTT. The chain joins TRBV12-3 or TRBV12-4 to TRBJ1-4, with TRBD1 matching over 7 bases. V was pared by 10 bases and J by 11 bases, with 10 bases of the junction left unmatched. The CDR3 extends over 12 amino acids.

This clonotype was seen only a few times. The chain carries TRBV18 and TRBJ2-3, with D perhaps matching TRBD2 (6 bases). CDR1 and CDR2 from the germline V gene are KGHSH and LQKENI. This CDR3 region has 14 residues. V lost 1 base and J 4 bases, leaving 9 bases between the germline ends. The CDR3 region has the DNA TGTGCCAGCTCACCACGTGCGGGGCCAGATACGCAGTATTTT. Its protein product is CASSPRAGPDTQYF.

The V call is TRBV2, the J call TRBJ2-3; 9 nucleotides match TRBD1. The CDR3 extends over 16 amino acids. Trimming cost V 6 bases and J 0 bases; bases outside gene matches: 7. Looked up from germline, CDR1 is SNHLY and CDR2 is FYNNEI. CDR3 sequence: CASSRRGQGSTDTQYF. Here the CDR3 DNA reads TGTGCCAGCAGCCGCCGGGGACAGGGTAGCACAGATACGCAGTATTTT. Combining the CDR3 with reference TRBV2 and TRBJ2-3 gives the whole variable domain EPEVTQTPSHQVTQMGQEVILRCVPISNHLYFYWYRQILGQKVEFLVSFYNNEISEKSEIFDDQFSVERPDGSNFTLKIRSTKLEDSAMYFCASSRRGQGSTDTQYFGPGTRLTVL.

This chain links TRBV27 with TRBJ2-1; D gene unclear. This CDR3 has 14 residues. Trimming shortened V by 6 bases and J by 4 bases, and 13 bases separated the two germline ends. Germline V CDR1 and CDR2: MNHEY, SMNVEV (reference sequence). The CDR3 bases are TGTGCCAGCAGGGCCAGCGACTTATACAATGAGCAGTTCTTC. Translated, it gives CASRASDLYNEQFF.

This clonotype was detected a few times. For the CDR3, the DNA is TGCAGTGCTAGGGTCGGGTTCCGGGGGGAGCAGTACTTC. Translated: CSARVGFRGEQYF. This chain uses TRBV20-1 with TRBJ2-7; D perhaps matches TRBD2 (6 bases). The CDR3 has 13 amino acids. CDR1 is DFQATT, CDR2 SNEGSKA, per germline (reference sequence). V was trimmed by 3 bases and J by 7 bases, leaving 16 bases between them.

The chain joins TRBV12-3 or TRBV12-4 to TRBJ1-3; 9 bases map to TRBD1. Unmatched junction bases numbered 9, after V lost 5 bases and J lost 4 bases. This CDR3 comprises 16 residues. The CDR3 spells CASSTINRGHGNTIYF. The CDR3 DNA is TGTGCCAGCAGTACCATAAACAGGGGGCACGGAAACACCATATATTTT.

This CDR3 is CATSDAAGAETQYF. DNA for the CDR3: TGTGCCACCAGTGACGCCGCAGGGGCAGAGACCCAGTACTTC. V usage is TRBV24-1 and J usage is TRBJ2-5, with D perhaps TRBD1 (6 bases). CDR3 length: 14 residues. V shed 4 bases and J shed 4 bases, with 12 bases lying between them. Germline V gene lookup returns CDR1 KGHDR and CDR2 SFDVKD.

This clonotype has a count of ten or more. The genes are TRBV9 and TRBJ2-7; tentatively, D is TRBD2 (5 bases). The V end was cut by 0 bases, the J end by 0 bases, with 13 bases between. The CDR3 covers 16 residues. CDR1 and CDR2 from the germline V gene are SGDLS and YYNGEE. CDR3 coding DNA: TGTGCCAGCAGCGTAGAGTCGAGCGGAAGCTCCTACGAGCAGTACTTC. Translation gives CASSVESSGSSYEQYF.

This chain uses TRBV7-2 with TRBJ2-5; no firm D call. Germline values: CDR1 SGHTA, CDR2 FQGNSA. V shed 6 bases and J shed 5 bases, with 10 bases lying between them. The length of the CDR3 is 12 residues. The CDR3 spells CASRTSVETQYF. DNA for the CDR3: TGTGCCAGCAGAACCAGTGTGGAGACCCAGTACTTC.

The chain recombines TRBV5-1 with TRBJ2-7; D perhaps matches TRBD1 (8 bases). This CDR3 is built from 14 residues. Per the germline V gene, CDR1 is SGHRS and CDR2 is YFSETQ. Trimming cost V 4 bases and J 2 bases, with 13 bases left between them. This CDR3 is CASSVQGGPYEQYF. The DNA for the CDR3 is TGCGCCAGCAGCGTACAGGGGGGGCCCTACGAGCAGTACTTC.

This clonotype was detected only a few times. V is TRBV29-1 and J is TRBJ1-1, with D uncertain. The germline CDR1 and CDR2 sequences are SQVTM and ANQGSEA. The CDR3 is 12 residues long. Trimming removed 2 bases from V and 8 bases from J, with 12 bases in between. The DNA for the CDR3 is TGCAGCGTTGAAAATCCTCCGGAGGAAGCTTTCTTT. Translating gives CSVENPPEEAFF. Together with reference TRBV29-1 and TRBJ1-1, the CDR3 gives the full variable domain: SAVISQKPSRDICQRGTSLTIQCQVDSQVTMMFWYRQQPGQSLTLIATANQGSEATYESGFVIDKFPISRPNLTFSTLTVSNMSPEDSSIYLCSVENPPEEAFFGQGTRLTVV.

This clonotype was picked up a small number of times. The rearrangement joins TRBV12-3 or TRBV12-4 to TRBJ1-2, with 8 bases that match TRBD1. J was trimmed by 6 bases and V by 3 bases; bases with no gene match: 9. The CDR3 is 15 residues long. The CDR3 coding sequence is TGTGCCAGCAGTTTGAGACAGGGGAGGCCGAATGGCTACACCTTC. Translation: CASSLRQGRPNGYTF.

This clonotype was recorded a few times. The V and J genes are TRBV4-2 and TRBJ2-2, with D perhaps given as TRBD1 or TRBD2 (5 bases each). V was cut by 3 bases and J by 0 bases, with 8 bases left in between. The CDR3 loop spans 15 amino acids. Germline V lookup: CDR1 LGHNA, CDR2 YNFKEQ. The CDR3 is CASSQGPPNTGELFF. The CDR3 DNA reads as TGTGCCAGCAGCCAGGGACCCCCGAACACCGGGGAGCTGTTTTTT.

This clonotype is a singleton in its sample. The rearrangement joins TRBV7-9 to TRBJ2-3; D not certain. The CDR3 totals 14 residues. Germline V gene lookup returns CDR1 SEHNR and CDR2 FQNEAQ (reference sequence). Trimming shortened V by 3 bases and J by 2 bases, and 9 bases separated the two germline ends. The DNA for the CDR3 is TGTGCCAGCAGCTTTCTTCGAGTCACAGATACGCAGTATTTT. This sequence encodes CASSFLRVTDTQYF.

CDR3 in DNA: TGCAGTACACCGACAGGGGCCCCTGAAGCTTTCTTT. Amino acids: CSTPTGAPEAFF. The chain joins TRBV20-1 to TRBJ1-1; 8 bases line up with TRBD1. V lost 8 bases to trimming and J lost 6 bases; unmatched junction nucleotides: 8. Germline-derived CDR1 and CDR2 are DFQATT and SNEGSKA (reference sequence). The CDR3 sequence is 12 residues long.

This clonotype was detected only a few times. CDR3 residues: CSASWGLAMNTEAFF. CDR3 in DNA: TGCAGTGCTAGCTGGGGCTTAGCCATGAACACTGAAGCTTTCTTT. The rearrangement links TRBV20-1 to TRBJ1-1, with a possible D match to TRBD1 (5 bases). The CDR3 extends over 15 amino acids. V lost 3 bases and J 0 bases, leaving 14 bases between the germline ends. Germline-derived CDR1 and CDR2 are DFQATT and SNEGSKA (reference sequence).

J is TRBJ2-7 and V is TRBV6-1; TRBD2 matches at 7 bases. In germline, CDR1 is MNHNS, CDR2 SASEGT. This CDR3 is 14 amino acids long. Trimming at V came to 7 bases and at J to 4 bases, leaving 10 bases not matched to a gene. The CDR3 sequence is CASIAGDLMYEQYF. In DNA form, the CDR3 reads TGTGCCAGCATTGCGGGAGACCTAATGTACGAGCAGTACTTC.